A single sample gave rise to the 8 T cell receptor beta chains below, sequenced in a study of CD8 T cells in ankylosing spondylitis. TCRdb recomputed calls from the 5' RACE reads with MiXCR, one row per CDR3 protein. The table includes roughly 260,000 distinct CDR3 sequences, approximately 20% detected once. The sequenced material came from blood, either unsorted or a sorted T cell fraction (not recorded which). These receptors originate from a male donor with ankylosing spondylitis or in good health (not recorded which).

This clonotype was detected a few times. The chain combines TRBV2 with TRBJ2-3, with TRBD1 identical over 11 bases. Germline CDR1 is SNHLY and CDR2 is FYNNEI. With 6 bases clipped from V and 3 bases from J, the junction kept 8 bases outside the gene matches. The length of the CDR3 is 16 residues. This chain's CDR3 is CASRARTGGETDTQYF. In DNA, the CDR3 is TGTGCCAGCAGGGCCCGGACAGGGGGCGAGACAGATACGCAGTATTTT.

This clonotype was counted a few times. V usage is TRBV10-3 and J usage is TRBJ1-4; D unclear. Deletions cut 4 bases from V and 4 bases from J, with 7 bases between. This CDR3 has 13 amino acids. CDR1 is ENHRY and CDR2 is SYGVKD in the germline V gene. The CDR3 bases are TGTGCCATCAGTGGGGCAGTTAATGAAAAACTGTTTTTT. This sequence encodes CAISGAVNEKLFF.

The rearrangement joins TRBV14 to TRBJ2-3; TRBD2 agrees at 9 bases. The CDR3 totals 16 residues. The germline gives CDR1 SGHDN, CDR2 FVKESK. After removal of 0 bases from V and 8 bases from J, the junction contained 9 bases not matched to a gene. The CDR3 loop is CASSQDPAGGLSTQYF. The DNA of the CDR3 is TGTGCCAGCAGCCAAGACCCCGCGGGGGGGCTTTCTACGCAGTATTTT.

The chain has TRBV12-3 or TRBV12-4 and TRBJ1-5, with D maybe TRBD1 (6 bases). The CDR3 covers 15 residues. V was cut by 5 bases and J by 4 bases, with 15 bases left in between. In nucleotides, the CDR3 is TGTGCCAGCAGTAGGCAGGGGCATCTAAATCAGCCCCAGCATTTT. Amino acid sequence: CASSRQGHLNQPQHF.

The chain uses TRBV11-2 and TRBJ2-4, with 8 bases lining up with TRBD2. The CDR3 has 15 residues. The trim removed 5 bases at V and 7 bases at J, leaving 10 bases unmatched. CDR1 and CDR2 from the germline V gene are SGHAT and FQNNGV. The CDR3 loop reads CASSPFSGGTNIQYF. The CDR3 bases are TGTGCCAGCAGCCCTTTTTCGGGAGGGACGAACATTCAGTACTTC.

This clonotype was found many times. This sequence joins TRBV12-3 or TRBV12-4 and TRBJ1-3, with D unclear. V was cut by 5 bases and J by 11 bases, with 13 bases left in between. There are 12 residues in the CDR3. In DNA, the CDR3 is TGTGCCAGCAGTCCAGGACCGGAATCCATATATTTT. Translation: CASSPGPESIYF.

The chain recombines TRBV7-3 with TRBJ2-1, with 9 nucleotides matching TRBD1. CDR1 and CDR2 from the germline V gene are SGHTA and FQGTGA. The CDR3 has 15 amino acids. With 4 bases clipped from V and 2 bases from J, the junction kept 3 bases outside the gene matches. CDR3 amino acids: CASSSGQGTYNEQFF. CDR3 in DNA: TGTGCCAGCAGCTCGGGACAGGGCACCTACAATGAGCAGTTCTTC.

This clonotype was detected a few times. V is TRBV6-6 and J is TRBJ2-5; TRBD1 matches at 7 bases. Germline V gene sequence: CDR1 MNHNY, CDR2 SVGAGI (reference sequence). V shed 8 bases and J 2 bases; nucleotides not matched to a gene: 2. The CDR3 runs to 12 residues. Here the CDR3 DNA reads TGTGCCAGCCGGGGACAGCAAGAGACCCAGTACTTC. Protein: CASRGQQETQYF.